The 10 T cell receptor beta chains listed next were all sequenced from one sample in a study of blood T cells in healthy people across ages. A sample-barcoded 5' primer and a J-beta primer mix were used in a second PCR of roughly 7 to 11 cycles. In TCRdb, the 5' RACE reads were re-called with MiXCR into one record per CDR3 protein. The data contain fewer than 650,000 distinct CDR3 sequences, about 28% of them singletons. These sequences were also reported in another study, on T cells of mothers and their children.

Sequenced: blood. All receptors derive from a boy aged 2 to 10 in good health.

V usage is TRBV5-5 and J usage is TRBJ2-5; no firm D call. The CDR3 is 17 amino acids. Germline loops: CDR1 SGHKS, CDR2 YYEKEE (reference sequence). V was cut by 1 base and J by 6 bases, with 22 bases left in between. The CDR3 sequence is CASSLILDLDARKTQYF. The CDR3 nucleotides read TGTGCCAGCAGCTTGATCCTTGATCTAGATGCTCGAAAGACCCAGTACTTC.

The chain uses TRBV7-9 and TRBJ2-5; a weak D match, TRBD2 (5 bases). The end of the DNA aligns better with TRBJ2-1, so the J call may be wrong. Germline V gene sequence: CDR1 SEHNR, CDR2 FQNEAQ (reference sequence). The CDR3 totals 16 residues. CDR3 protein: CASSPSGGGRGNEQFF. CDR3 sequence (DNA): TGTGCCAGCAGCCCTTCAGGTGGTGGCCGGGGCAATGAGCAGTTCTTC.

This clonotype was counted ten times or more. The rearrangement joins TRBV3-1 to TRBJ2-2; D is unresolved. Germline CDR1 is LGHDT and CDR2 is YNNKEL (reference sequence). The CDR3 is 13 residues long. V was shortened by 4 bases and J by 6 bases, with 9 bases between the two germline ends. For the CDR3, the DNA is TGTGCCAGCAGCCCTCATAGGTCCGGGGAGCTGTTTTTT. It yields the protein CASSPHRSGELFF.

Only a few counts were recorded for this clonotype. The chain links TRBV7-9 to TRBJ1-4; 12 bases match TRBD1. Germline V gene sequence: CDR1 SEHNR, CDR2 FQNEAQ (reference sequence). Trimming at V came to 2 bases and at J to 8 bases, leaving 3 bases not matched to a gene. The CDR3 is 15 amino acids. The CDR3 DNA reads TGTGCCAGCAGCTTACGGGGACAGGGGGCCGAAAAACTGTTTTTT. Protein: CASSLRGQGAEKLFF.

The rearrangement uses TRBV18 and TRBJ2-1; D gene unclear. CDR1 is KGHSH and CDR2 is LQKENI in the germline V gene. Trimming took 3 bases from V and 8 from J, leaving 8 bases between them. The CDR3 consists of 12 residues. CDR3 protein: CASSPSAYEQFF. The CDR3 region has the DNA TGTGCCAGCTCACCTTCCGCGTATGAGCAGTTCTTC.

DNA of the CDR3: TGTGCCAGCAGTTCCCGGACAGCCAACACTGAAGCTTTCTTT. It encodes CASSSRTANTEAFF. The V and J genes are TRBV6-2 or TRBV6-3 and TRBJ1-1; D perhaps matches TRBD1 (6 bases). In germline, CDR1 is MNHEY, CDR2 SVGEGT. V shed 4 bases and J shed 2 bases, with 11 bases lying between them. The CDR3 sequence is 14 residues long.

The CDR3 coding sequence is TGTGCCAGCAGTTTATCGGTTCAGCGGGGATTCTACGAGCAGTACTTC. Its protein is CASSLSVQRGFYEQYF. The chain couples TRBV27 to TRBJ2-7; 7 bases align to TRBD2. This CDR3 is built from 16 residues. In germline, CDR1 is MNHEY, CDR2 SMNVEV (reference sequence). J gave up 3 bases and V 0 bases, and 8 bases lay outside the gene matches.

The V and J genes are TRBV5-5 and TRBJ2-7; perhaps TRBD2 as D (5 bases). Between the trimmed V and J ends, which lost 3 bases and 7 bases, there was a span of 11 bases. The CDR3 contains 12 residues. The germline gives CDR1 SGHKS, CDR2 YYEKEE (reference sequence). The CDR3 DNA is TGTGCCAGCAGCTGGGAGATAAGGGAGCAGTACTTC. Encoded protein: CASSWEIREQYF.

This chain connects TRBV6-5 to TRBJ1-2; 9 bases line up with TRBD1. Germline loops: CDR1 MNHEY, CDR2 SVGAGI. CDR3 length equals 15 residues. V was pared by 4 bases and J by 7 bases, with 10 bases of the junction left unmatched. The chain's CDR3 is CASSSSHRGQGGYTF. In DNA, the CDR3 is TGTGCCAGCAGTTCGTCTCACAGGGGGCAGGGTGGCTACACCTTC.

The genes are TRBV6-5 and TRBJ1-2, with unresolved D. Germline loops: CDR1 MNHEY, CDR2 SVGAGI. Trimming left V 11 bases short and J 5 bases short, with 21 bases between. The CDR3 contains 14 residues. CDR3 bases: TGTGCCGTATCGGACGGGCCTCGATTATATGGCTACACCTTC. Translating it yields CAVSDGPRLYGYTF.